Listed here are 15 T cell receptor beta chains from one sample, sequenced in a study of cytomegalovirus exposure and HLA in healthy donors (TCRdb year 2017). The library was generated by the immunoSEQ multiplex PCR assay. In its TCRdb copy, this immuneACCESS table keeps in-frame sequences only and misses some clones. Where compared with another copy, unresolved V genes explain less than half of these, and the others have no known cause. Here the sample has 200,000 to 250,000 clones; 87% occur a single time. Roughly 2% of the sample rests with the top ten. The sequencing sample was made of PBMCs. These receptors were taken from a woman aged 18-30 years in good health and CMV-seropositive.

The CDR3 nucleotides are TGTGCCAGCAGTTTGGTAGCGAGTCGCAATGAGCAGTTCTTC. It specifies CASSLVASRNEQFF. V gene TRBV27 combines with J gene TRBJ2-1; tentatively, D is TRBD2 (5 bases). Germline V CDR1 and CDR2: MNHEY, SMNVEV (reference sequence). The CDR3 has 14 amino acids. V dropped 3 bases and J dropped 6 bases, with 12 bases sitting between them.

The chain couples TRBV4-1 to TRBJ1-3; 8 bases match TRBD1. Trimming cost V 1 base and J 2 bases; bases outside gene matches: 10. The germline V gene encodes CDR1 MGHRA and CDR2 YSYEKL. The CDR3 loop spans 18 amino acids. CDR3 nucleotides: TGCGCCAGCAGCCAAGCCATCCAGGGGGCGCTTACTGGAAACACCATATATTTT. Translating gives CASSQAIQGALTGNTIYF.

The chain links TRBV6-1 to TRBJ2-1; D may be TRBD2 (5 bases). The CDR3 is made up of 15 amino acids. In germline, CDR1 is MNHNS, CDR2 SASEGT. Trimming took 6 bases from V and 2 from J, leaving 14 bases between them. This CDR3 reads CASSEGRLTYNEQFF. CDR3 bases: TGTGCCAGCAGCGAGGGCCGGTTGACCTACAATGAGCAGTTCTTC.

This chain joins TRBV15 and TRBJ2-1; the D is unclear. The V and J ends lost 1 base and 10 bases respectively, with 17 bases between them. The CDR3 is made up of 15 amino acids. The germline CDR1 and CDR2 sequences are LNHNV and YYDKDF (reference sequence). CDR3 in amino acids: CATSRVVESHPEQFF. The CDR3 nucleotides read TGTGCCACCAGCAGAGTAGTTGAGAGCCATCCCGAGCAGTTCTTC.

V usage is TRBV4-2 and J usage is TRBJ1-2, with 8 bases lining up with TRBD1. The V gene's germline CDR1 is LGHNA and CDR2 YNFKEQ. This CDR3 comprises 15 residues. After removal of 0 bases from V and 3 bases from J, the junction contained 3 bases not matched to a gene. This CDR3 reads CASSQEDREDYGYTF. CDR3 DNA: TGTGCCAGCAGCCAAGAGGACAGGGAGGACTATGGCTACACCTTC.

The CDR3 coding sequence is TGCAGCGTTGAGAAGGGAGATACAGTATCGGGTGAAGCTTTCTTT. It translates to CSVEKGDTVSGEAFF. This chain joins TRBV29-1 and TRBJ1-1; D not certain. The germline V gene encodes CDR1 SQVTM and CDR2 ANQGSEA. The CDR3 covers 15 residues. The V and J ends lost 3 bases and 7 bases respectively, with 21 bases between them.

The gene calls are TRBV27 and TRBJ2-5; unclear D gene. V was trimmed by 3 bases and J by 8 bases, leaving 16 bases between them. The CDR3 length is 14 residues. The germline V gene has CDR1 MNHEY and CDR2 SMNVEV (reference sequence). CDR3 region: CASSFARPYSTQYF. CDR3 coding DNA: TGTGCCAGCAGTTTCGCCAGGCCGTATTCTACCCAGTACTTC.

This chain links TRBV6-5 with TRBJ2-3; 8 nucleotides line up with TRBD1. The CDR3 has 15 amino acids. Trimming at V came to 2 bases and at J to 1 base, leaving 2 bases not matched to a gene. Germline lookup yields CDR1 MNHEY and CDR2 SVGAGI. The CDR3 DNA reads TGTGCCAGCAGTTACGGGACAGGTCGCACAGATACGCAGTATTTT. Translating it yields CASSYGTGRTDTQYF.

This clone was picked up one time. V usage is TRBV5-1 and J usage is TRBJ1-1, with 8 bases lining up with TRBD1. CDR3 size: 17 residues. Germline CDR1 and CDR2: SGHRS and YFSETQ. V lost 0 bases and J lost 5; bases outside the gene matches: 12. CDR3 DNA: TGCGCCAGCAGCTTGGGCAGGACAGGGACTCGGCGGACTGAAGCTTTCTTT. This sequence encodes CASSLGRTGTRRTEAFF.

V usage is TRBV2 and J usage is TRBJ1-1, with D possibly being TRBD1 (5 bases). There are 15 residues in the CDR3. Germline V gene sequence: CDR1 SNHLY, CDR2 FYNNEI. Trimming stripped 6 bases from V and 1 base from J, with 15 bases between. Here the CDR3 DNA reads TGTGCCAGCAGCTCCTCCAGGGTGGGGAACACTGAAGCTTTCTTT. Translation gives CASSSSRVGNTEAFF.

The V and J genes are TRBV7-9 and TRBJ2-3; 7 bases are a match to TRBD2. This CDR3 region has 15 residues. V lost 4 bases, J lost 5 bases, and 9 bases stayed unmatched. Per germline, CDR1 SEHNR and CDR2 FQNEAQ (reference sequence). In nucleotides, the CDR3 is TGTGCCAGCAGCTCCCAGGGCGGGAGAGGAGATACGCAGTATTTT. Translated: CASSSQGGRGDTQYF.

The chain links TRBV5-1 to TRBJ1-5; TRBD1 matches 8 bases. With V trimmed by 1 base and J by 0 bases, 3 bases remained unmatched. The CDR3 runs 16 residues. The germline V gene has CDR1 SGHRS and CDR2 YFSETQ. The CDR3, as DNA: TGCGCCAGCAGCTTGTGGGGACAGGATAGCAATCAGCCCCAGCATTTT. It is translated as CASSLWGQDSNQPQHF.

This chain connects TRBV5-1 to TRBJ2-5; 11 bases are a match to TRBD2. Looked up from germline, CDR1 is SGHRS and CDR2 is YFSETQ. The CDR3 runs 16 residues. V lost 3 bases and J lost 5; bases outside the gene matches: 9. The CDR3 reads CASSSFSGRAWETQYF. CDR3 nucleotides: TGCGCCAGCAGCTCTTTTAGCGGGAGGGCCTGGGAGACCCAGTACTTC. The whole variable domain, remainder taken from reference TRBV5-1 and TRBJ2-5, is KAGVTQTPRYLIKTRGQQVTLSCSPISGHRSVSWYQQTPGQGLQFLFEYFSETQRNKGNFPGRFSGRQFSNSRSEMNVSTLELGDSALYLCASSSFSGRAWETQYFGPGTRLLVL.

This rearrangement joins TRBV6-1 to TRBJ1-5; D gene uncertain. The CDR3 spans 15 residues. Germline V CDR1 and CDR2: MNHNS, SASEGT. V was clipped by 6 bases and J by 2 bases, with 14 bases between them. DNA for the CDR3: TGTGCCAGCAGAACCACCCTCTCGGGCAATCAGCCCCAGCATTTT. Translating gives CASRTTLSGNQPQHF.

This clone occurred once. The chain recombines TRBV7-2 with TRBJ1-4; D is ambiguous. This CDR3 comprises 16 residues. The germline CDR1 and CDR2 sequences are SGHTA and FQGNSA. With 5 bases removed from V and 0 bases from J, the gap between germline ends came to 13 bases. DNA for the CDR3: TGTGCCAGCAGCCCCGGGATTGTGCCAACTAATGAAAAACTGTTTTTT. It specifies CASSPGIVPTNEKLFF. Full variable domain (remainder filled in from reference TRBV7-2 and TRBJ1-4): GAGVSQSPSNKVTEKGKDVELRCDPISGHTALYWYRQSLGQGLEFLIYFQGNSAPDKSGLPSDRFSAERTGGSVSTLTIQRTQQEDSAVYLCASSPGIVPTNEKLFFGSGTQLSVL.